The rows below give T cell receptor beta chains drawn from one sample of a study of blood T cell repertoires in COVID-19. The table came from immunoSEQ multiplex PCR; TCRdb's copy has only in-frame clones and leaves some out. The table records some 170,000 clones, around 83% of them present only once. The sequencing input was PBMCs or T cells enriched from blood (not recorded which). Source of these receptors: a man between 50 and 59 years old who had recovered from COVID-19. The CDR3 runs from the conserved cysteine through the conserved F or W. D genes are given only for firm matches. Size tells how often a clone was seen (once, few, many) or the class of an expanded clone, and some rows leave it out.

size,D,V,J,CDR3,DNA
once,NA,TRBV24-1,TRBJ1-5,CATSDWRSNQPQHF,TGTGCCACCAGTGATTGGAGGAGCAATCAGCCCCAGCATTTT
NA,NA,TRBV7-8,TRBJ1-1,CASSSRQGRNTEAFF,TGTGCCAGCAGCTCACGGCAGGGGAGGAACACTGAAGCTTTCTTT
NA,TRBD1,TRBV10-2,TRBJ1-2,CASSELLGQGTSVPGYTF,TGCGCCAGCAGTGAGTTGCTTGGACAGGGTACGAGCGTACCAGGCTACACCTTC
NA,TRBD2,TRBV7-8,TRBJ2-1,CASTPTSGVYNEQFF,TGTGCCAGCACCCCGACTAGCGGGGTCTACAATGAGCAGTTCTTC
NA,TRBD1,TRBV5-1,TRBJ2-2,CASSSRRTGRNTGELFF,TGCGCCAGCAGCTCGAGACGGACAGGGCGAAACACCGGGGAGCTGTTTTTT
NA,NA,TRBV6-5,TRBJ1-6,CASSLGEGQGSPLHF,TGTGCCAGCAGTTTGGGGGAGGGTCAGGGTTCACCCCTCCACTTT
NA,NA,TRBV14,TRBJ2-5,CASSQEWSDETQYF,TGTGCCAGCAGCCAAGAATGGAGCGATGAGACCCAGTACTTC
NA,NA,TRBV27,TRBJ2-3,CASSLSLGFGTDTQYF,TGTGCCAGCAGTTTATCATTGGGCTTTGGCACAGATACGCAGTATTTT
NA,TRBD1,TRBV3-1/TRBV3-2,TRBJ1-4,CASSLRDRGLYEKLFF,TGTGCCAGCAGCCTCCGGGACAGGGGTCTGTATGAAAAACTGTTTTTT
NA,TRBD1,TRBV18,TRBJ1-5,CASSADRGRSQPQHF,TGTGCCAGCTCCGCGGACAGGGGGCGTAGTCAGCCCCAGCATTTT
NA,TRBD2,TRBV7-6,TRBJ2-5,CASSLVAGGVVETQYF,TGTGCCAGCAGCTTAGTAGCGGGGGGCGTGGTGGAGACCCAGTACTTC
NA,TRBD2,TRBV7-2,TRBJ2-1,CASSLRPAGGEQFF,TGTGCCAGCAGCTTAAGGCCGGCGGGAGGGGAGCAGTTCTTC
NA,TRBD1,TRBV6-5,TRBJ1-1,CASRRTTGDTEAFF,TGTGCCAGCAGGCGGACTACAGGGGACACTGAAGCTTTCTTT
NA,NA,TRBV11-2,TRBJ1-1,CASSLEWFREGENTEAFF,TGTGCCAGCAGCTTAGAGTGGTTTAGGGAGGGAGAGAACACTGAAGCTTTCTTT
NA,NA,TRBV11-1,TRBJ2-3,CASSLPTTDTQYF,TGTGCCAGCAGCTTACCTACGACAGATACGCAGTATTTT
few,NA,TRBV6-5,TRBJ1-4,CASRTDWRVDEKLFF,TGTGCCAGCAGGACCGACTGGAGGGTTGATGAAAAACTGTTTTTT
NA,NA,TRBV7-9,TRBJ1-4,CASSPRDIEEKLFF,TGTGCCAGCAGCCCGAGGGACATCGAGGAAAAACTGTTTTTT
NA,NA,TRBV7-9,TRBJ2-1,CASSLEWQGFKFF,TGTGCCAGCAGCTTAGAGTGGCAGGGCTTTAAGTTCTTC
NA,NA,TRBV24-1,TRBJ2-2,CATSVGTTGELFF,TGTGCCACCAGTGTCGGGACAACCGGGGAGCTGTTTTTT
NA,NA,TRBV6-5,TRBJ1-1,CASSDTFANTEAFF,TGTGCCAGCAGCGACACGTTCGCGAACACTGAAGCTTTCTTT
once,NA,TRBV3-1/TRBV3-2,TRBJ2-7,CASSQGRLAVEQYF,TGTGCCAGCAGCCAAGGGCGTCTAGCTGTCGAGCAGTACTTC
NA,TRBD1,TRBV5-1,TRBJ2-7,CASSTGQGYEQYF,TGCGCCAGCAGCACGGGACAGGGCTACGAGCAGTACTTC
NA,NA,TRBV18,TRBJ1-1,CASSRKGGDTEAFF,TGTGCCAGCTCACGGAAAGGGGGTGACACTGAAGCTTTCTTT
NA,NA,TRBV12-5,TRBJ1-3,CASGSSGGGNTIYF,TGTGCTAGTGGTTCATCAGGAGGTGGAAACACCATATATTTT
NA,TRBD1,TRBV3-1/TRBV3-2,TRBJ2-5,CASSPRDRGYQETQYF,TGTGCCAGCAGCCCGAGGGACAGGGGATACCAAGAGACCCAGTACTTC
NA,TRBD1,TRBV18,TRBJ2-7,CASNPGQSYEQYF,TGTGCCAGCAATCCGGGACAGAGCTACGAGCAGTACTTC
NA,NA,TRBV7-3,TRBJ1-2,CASSQGAGTSYGYTF,TGTGCCAGCAGCCAAGGGGCAGGGACTAGCTATGGCTACACCTTC
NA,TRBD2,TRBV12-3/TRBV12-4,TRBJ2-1,CASSTGLGEQFF,TGTGCCAGCAGTACGGGACTAGGTGAGCAGTTCTTC
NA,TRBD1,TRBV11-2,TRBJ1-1,CASTLGQEAFF,TGTGCCAGCACCTTGGGACAGGAAGCTTTCTTT
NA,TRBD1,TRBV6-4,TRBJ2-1,CASRKGQGNNEQFF,TGTGCCAGCCGCAAGGGACAGGGAAACAATGAGCAGTTCTTC
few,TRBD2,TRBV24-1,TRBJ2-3,CATASGDTDTQYF,TGTGCCACGGCTAGCGGGGACACAGATACGCAGTATTTT
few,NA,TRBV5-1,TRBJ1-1,CASSLVGEGVTEAFF,TGCGCCAGCAGCTTGGTAGGGGAAGGAGTCACTGAAGCTTTCTTT
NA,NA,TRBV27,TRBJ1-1,CASRNRVNTEAFF,TGTGCCAGCAGAAACAGAGTGAACACTGAAGCTTTCTTT
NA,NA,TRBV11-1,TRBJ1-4,CASSFSEATNEKLFF,TGTGCCAGCAGCTTTTCGGAGGCAACTAATGAAAAACTGTTTTTT
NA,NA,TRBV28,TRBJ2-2,CASSRGVPGELFF,TGTGCCAGCAGCCGAGGTGTTCCCGGGGAGCTGTTTTTT
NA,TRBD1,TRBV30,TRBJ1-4,CAWSVFGTANEKLFF,TGTGCCTGGAGTGTATTCGGGACAGCTAATGAAAAACTGTTTTTT
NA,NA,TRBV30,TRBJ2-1,CAWNRLELYNEQFF,TGTGCCTGGAATCGGTTGGAGCTTTACAATGAGCAGTTCTTC
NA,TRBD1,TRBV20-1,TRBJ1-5,CSASRQGAHQPQHF,TGCAGTGCTAGTCGACAGGGGGCCCATCAGCCCCAGCATTTT
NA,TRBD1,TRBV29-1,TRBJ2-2,CSTGGSTGELFF,TGCAGCACAGGGGGCAGCACCGGGGAGCTGTTTTTT
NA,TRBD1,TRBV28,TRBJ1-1,CASSLNRQGGTEAFF,TGTGCCAGCAGTTTAAACCGACAGGGTGGAACTGAAGCTTTCTTT
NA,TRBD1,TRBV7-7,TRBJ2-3,CASSGQGTDTQYF,TGTGCCAGCAGCGGACAGGGCACAGATACGCAGTATTTT
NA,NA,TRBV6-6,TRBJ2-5,CASSPLPETQYF,TGTGCCAGCAGCCCCCTCCCAGAGACCCAGTACTTC
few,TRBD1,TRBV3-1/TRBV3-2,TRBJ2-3,CASSQFSGTGGTDTQYF,TGTGCCAGCAGCCAGTTCTCCGGGACAGGGGGCACAGATACGCAGTATTTT
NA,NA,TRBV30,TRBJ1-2,CAWAPGFYGYTF,TGTGCCTGGGCACCGGGATTCTATGGCTACACCTTC
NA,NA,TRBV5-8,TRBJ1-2,CASSFNRDYGYTF,TGTGCCAGCAGCTTCAACAGGGACTATGGCTACACCTTC
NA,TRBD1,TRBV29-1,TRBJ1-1,CSVGKGTGNTEAFF,TGCAGCGTCGGGAAGGGGACAGGGAACACTGAAGCTTTCTTT
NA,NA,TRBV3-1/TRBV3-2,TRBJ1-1,CASSHPSYGVMTEAFF,TGTGCCAGCAGCCACCCATCTTACGGGGTTATGACTGAAGCTTTCTTT
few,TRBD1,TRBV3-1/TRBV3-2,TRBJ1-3,CASSQAVTGSGNTIYF,TGTGCCAGCAGCCAAGCGGTGACAGGGTCTGGAAACACCATATATTTT
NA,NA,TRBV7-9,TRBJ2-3,CASTAEVDTQYF,TGTGCCAGCACCGCGGAGGTGGATACGCAGTATTTT
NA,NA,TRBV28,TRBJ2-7,CASSRSQYEQYF,TGTGCCAGCAGCCGATCTCAGTACGAGCAGTACTTC
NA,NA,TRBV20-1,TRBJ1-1,CSAPLNTEAFF,TGCAGTGCCCCGTTGAACACTGAAGCTTTCTTT
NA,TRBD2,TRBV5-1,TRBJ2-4,CASSLLAGGLFGNIQYF,TGCGCCAGCAGCCTTCTAGCGGGGGGATTATTCGGAAACATTCAGTACTTC
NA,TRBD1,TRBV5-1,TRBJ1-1,CASSFQGAENTEAFF,TGCGCCAGCAGCTTTCAGGGGGCAGAGAACACTGAAGCTTTCTTT
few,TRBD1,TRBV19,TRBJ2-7,CASSTAGTGSSYEQYF,TGTGCCAGTAGTACGGCCGGGACAGGGAGCTCCTACGAGCAGTACTTC
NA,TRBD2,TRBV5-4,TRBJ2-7,CASSTSGLAGGSYEQYF,TGTGCCAGCAGTACCTCGGGGCTAGCGGGGGGAAGCTACGAGCAGTACTTC
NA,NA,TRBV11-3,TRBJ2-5,CASSFGGAPQETQYF,TGTGCCAGCAGCTTTGGAGGGGCACCCCAAGAGACCCAGTACTTC
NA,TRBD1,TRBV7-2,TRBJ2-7,CASSLYTGTGRTYEQYF,TGTGCCAGCAGCTTATACACTGGGACAGGTCGTACCTACGAGCAGTACTTC
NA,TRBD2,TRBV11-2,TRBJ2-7,CASSAQSSGNYEQYF,TGTGCCAGCTCGGCCCAGTCTAGCGGGAACTACGAGCAGTACTTC
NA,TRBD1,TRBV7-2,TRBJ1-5,CASSSRQGADQPQHF,TGTGCCAGCAGCTCGCGACAGGGGGCCGATCAGCCCCAGCATTTT
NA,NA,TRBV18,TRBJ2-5,CASSPMAETQYF,TGTGCCAGCTCACCTATGGCAGAGACCCAGTACTTC